A selection of T cell receptor beta chains follows, all from one sample in a study of T-cell memory formation after mild COVID-19. From the 5' RACE reads, TCRdb called clonotypes with MiXCR, one entry per CDR3 protein. This sample has some 200,000 distinct CDR3 sequences, with roughly 23% found just once. Sequences were obtained from PBMCs or a T cell subset sorted from them (not recorded which). Source of these receptors: an adult woman who had mild COVID-19 (a few samples of this study predate the infection). Cell type and time point are not known. Each CDR3 is given with its conserved first and last residue. Each record gives: CDR3 protein, V gene, J gene, clone size. Not all rows give a size; the values are once, few, many and, for expanded clones, a class.

cdr3_aa: CASSMGGVTEAFF
v_call: TRBV19
j_call: TRBJ1-1
clone_size: -

cdr3_aa: CSATQGAQPQHF
v_call: TRBV20-1
j_call: TRBJ1-5
clone_size: few

cdr3_aa: CSARMNGGVSGPTGNTIYF
v_call: TRBV20-1
j_call: TRBJ1-3
clone_size: few

cdr3_aa: CASSYSQGGVGSGANVLTF
v_call: TRBV6-5
j_call: TRBJ2-6
clone_size: -

cdr3_aa: CASSEWGTSGINEQFF
v_call: TRBV10-2
j_call: TRBJ2-1
clone_size: few

cdr3_aa: CASSLADRGAYEQYF
v_call: TRBV5-1
j_call: TRBJ2-7
clone_size: -

cdr3_aa: CASISGQSYEQYF
v_call: TRBV7-9
j_call: TRBJ2-7
clone_size: once

cdr3_aa: CASSEGQNTEAFF
v_call: TRBV6-6
j_call: TRBJ1-1
clone_size: many

cdr3_aa: CASSLFGGRPATDTQYF
v_call: TRBV9
j_call: TRBJ2-3
clone_size: few

cdr3_aa: CATSDYKDTEAFF
v_call: TRBV24-1
j_call: TRBJ1-1
clone_size: -

cdr3_aa: CATSRDRGQAEAFF
v_call: TRBV15
j_call: TRBJ1-1
clone_size: -

cdr3_aa: CASSLGPDNNQPQHF
v_call: TRBV5-1
j_call: TRBJ1-5
clone_size: -

cdr3_aa: CAVQPGANTGELFF
v_call: TRBV10-3
j_call: TRBJ2-2
clone_size: few

cdr3_aa: CASSSGLESYNEQFF
v_call: TRBV11-2
j_call: TRBJ2-1
clone_size: -

cdr3_aa: CDSSLGGLLLNEQFF
v_call: TRBV7-9
j_call: TRBJ2-1
clone_size: -

cdr3_aa: CATSSGRGGSGNEQFF
v_call: TRBV15
j_call: TRBJ2-1
clone_size: -

cdr3_aa: CASSFRGSDVGYTF
v_call: TRBV5-1
j_call: TRBJ1-2
clone_size: -

cdr3_aa: CASSFPSDYSGSTETQYF
v_call: TRBV7-8
j_call: TRBJ2-5
clone_size: -

cdr3_aa: CASSLAGTGVHHGYTF
v_call: TRBV7-6
j_call: TRBJ1-2
clone_size: few

cdr3_aa: CSVEDTDNYEQYF
v_call: TRBV29-1
j_call: TRBJ2-7
clone_size: -

cdr3_aa: CSVGGSTDTQYF
v_call: TRBV29-1
j_call: TRBJ2-3
clone_size: -

cdr3_aa: CSARMGGYEQYF
v_call: TRBV20-1
j_call: TRBJ2-7
clone_size: -

cdr3_aa: CASSWEGSSYNEQFF
v_call: TRBV27
j_call: TRBJ2-1
clone_size: few

cdr3_aa: CSARDRRSYNEQFF
v_call: TRBV20-1
j_call: TRBJ2-1
clone_size: few

cdr3_aa: CASSLSAGANTGELFF
v_call: TRBV27
j_call: TRBJ2-2
clone_size: -

cdr3_aa: CASSQDGGSTTDTQYF
v_call: TRBV4-1
j_call: TRBJ2-3
clone_size: -

cdr3_aa: CASSGGQGASTDTQYF
v_call: TRBV2
j_call: TRBJ2-3
clone_size: few

cdr3_aa: CASSQDQGTLLEQYF
v_call: TRBV4-3
j_call: TRBJ2-7
clone_size: -

cdr3_aa: CSVAGRRNEQFF
v_call: TRBV29-1
j_call: TRBJ2-1
clone_size: few

cdr3_aa: CASSFSGTSGNEQFF
v_call: TRBV7-6
j_call: TRBJ2-1
clone_size: few

cdr3_aa: CASSSSVRVNEQFF
v_call: TRBV12-3/TRBV12-4
j_call: TRBJ2-1
clone_size: -

cdr3_aa: CASSLSQEREETQYF
v_call: TRBV12-3/TRBV12-4
j_call: TRBJ2-5
clone_size: few

cdr3_aa: CSANPAREWNEQFF
v_call: TRBV20-1
j_call: TRBJ2-1
clone_size: -

cdr3_aa: CATNSGRASSYNEQFF
v_call: TRBV24-1
j_call: TRBJ2-1
clone_size: few

cdr3_aa: CASSHRAGSSYNEQFF
v_call: TRBV4-3
j_call: TRBJ2-1
clone_size: few

cdr3_aa: CASSSFRAGPTDTQYF
v_call: TRBV7-9
j_call: TRBJ2-3
clone_size: few

cdr3_aa: CASSSGDFRLEQYF
v_call: TRBV18
j_call: TRBJ2-7
clone_size: -

cdr3_aa: CASSPGTLGQSEYNEQFF
v_call: TRBV13
j_call: TRBJ2-1
clone_size: -

cdr3_aa: CATSWGGNTDTQYF
v_call: TRBV24-1
j_call: TRBJ2-3
clone_size: -

cdr3_aa: CASSHRVHEQYF
v_call: TRBV5-6
j_call: TRBJ2-7
clone_size: -

cdr3_aa: CASSPVGSIQYF
v_call: TRBV5-6
j_call: TRBJ2-4
clone_size: few

cdr3_aa: CASSADSDGHGELFF
v_call: TRBV5-1
j_call: TRBJ2-2
clone_size: -

cdr3_aa: CASSETGTGLNTEAFF
v_call: TRBV2
j_call: TRBJ1-1
clone_size: many

cdr3_aa: CASSRSSGRAPYEQYF
v_call: TRBV7-9
j_call: TRBJ2-7
clone_size: few

cdr3_aa: CASSLDLTGAFYEQYF
v_call: TRBV5-1
j_call: TRBJ2-7
clone_size: -

cdr3_aa: CASSYGTQGVSYEQYF
v_call: TRBV5-5
j_call: TRBJ2-7
clone_size: -

cdr3_aa: CASSSSKDRVFGELFF
v_call: TRBV7-9
j_call: TRBJ2-2
clone_size: -

cdr3_aa: CASSLDTSYEQYF
v_call: TRBV5-1
j_call: TRBJ2-7
clone_size: many

cdr3_aa: CASSMAGASGYTF
v_call: TRBV19
j_call: TRBJ1-2
clone_size: few

cdr3_aa: CASSGDPNTEAFF
v_call: TRBV11-1
j_call: TRBJ1-1
clone_size: -